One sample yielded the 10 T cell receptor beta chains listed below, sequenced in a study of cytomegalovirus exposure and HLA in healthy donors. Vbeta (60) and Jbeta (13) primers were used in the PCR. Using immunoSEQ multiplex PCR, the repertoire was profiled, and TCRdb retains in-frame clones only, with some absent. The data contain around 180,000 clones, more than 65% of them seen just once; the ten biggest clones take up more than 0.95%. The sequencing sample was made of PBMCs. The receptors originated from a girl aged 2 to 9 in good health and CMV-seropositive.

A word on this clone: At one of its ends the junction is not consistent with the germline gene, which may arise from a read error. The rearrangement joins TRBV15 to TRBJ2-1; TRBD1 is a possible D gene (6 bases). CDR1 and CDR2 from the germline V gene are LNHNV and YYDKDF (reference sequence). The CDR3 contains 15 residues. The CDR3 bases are TGTGCCACCAGCAGGGCGACAGGTGCCCTGGAAAGTAGGATCTTC. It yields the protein CATSRATGALESRIF.

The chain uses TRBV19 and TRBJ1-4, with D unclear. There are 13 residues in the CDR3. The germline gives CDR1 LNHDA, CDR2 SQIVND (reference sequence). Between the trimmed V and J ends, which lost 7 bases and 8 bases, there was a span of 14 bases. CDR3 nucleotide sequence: TGTGCCAGTACCATGCGAGGTGGGGAAAAACTGTTTTTT. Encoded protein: CASTMRGGEKLFF.

Here the CDR3 reads CASSSALATPNNEQFF. The DNA for the CDR3 is TGTGCCAGCAGCTCCGCCCTAGCGACTCCGAACAATGAGCAGTTCTTC. The chain carries TRBV7-3 and TRBJ2-1, with D possibly matching TRBD2 (6 bases). The CDR3 is made up of 16 amino acids. The germline gives CDR1 SGHTA, CDR2 FQGTGA. Between the trimmed V and J ends, which lost 4 bases and 5 bases, there was a span of 18 bases.

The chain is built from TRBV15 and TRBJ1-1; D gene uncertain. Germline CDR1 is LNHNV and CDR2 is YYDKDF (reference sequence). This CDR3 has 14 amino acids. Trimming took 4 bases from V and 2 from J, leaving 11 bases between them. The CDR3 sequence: CATSTGFVNTEAFF. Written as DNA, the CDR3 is TGTGCCACCAGCACGGGGTTCGTTAACACTGAAGCTTTCTTT.

CDR3 sequence: CASSLKPRSGIGAGGETQYF. As DNA, the CDR3 is TGTGCCAGCAGTTTAAAGCCACGGTCGGGTATTGGGGCAGGCGGTGAGACCCAGTACTTC. V and J are TRBV27 and TRBJ2-5; D is perhaps TRBD1 (5 bases). Between the trimmed V and J ends, which lost 2 bases and 5 bases, there was a span of 30 bases. The CDR3 loop spans 20 amino acids. Germline V CDR1 and CDR2: MNHEY, SMNVEV (reference sequence).

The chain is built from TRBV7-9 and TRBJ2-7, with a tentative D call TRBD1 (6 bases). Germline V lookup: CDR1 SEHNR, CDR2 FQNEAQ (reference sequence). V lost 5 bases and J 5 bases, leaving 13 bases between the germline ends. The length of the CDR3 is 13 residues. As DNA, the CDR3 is TGTGCCAGCAGCCAGGCCTGGGGGCACGAGCAGTACTTC. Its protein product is CASSQAWGHEQYF.

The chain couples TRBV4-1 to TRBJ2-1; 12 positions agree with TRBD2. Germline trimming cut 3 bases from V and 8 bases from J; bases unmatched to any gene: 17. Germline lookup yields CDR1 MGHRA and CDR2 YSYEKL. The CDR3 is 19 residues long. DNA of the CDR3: TGCGCCAGCAGCCAGGAAGTTCGGGGGACTAGCGGGTTACCATATGAGCAGTTCTTC. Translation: CASSQEVRGTSGLPYEQFF.

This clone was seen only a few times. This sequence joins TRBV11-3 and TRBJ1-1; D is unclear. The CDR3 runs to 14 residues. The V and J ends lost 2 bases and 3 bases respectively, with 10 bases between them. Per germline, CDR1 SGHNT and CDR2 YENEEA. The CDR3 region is CASSLSGEYTEAFF. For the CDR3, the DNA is TGTGCCAGCAGCTTATCCGGAGAGTACACTGAAGCTTTCTTT.

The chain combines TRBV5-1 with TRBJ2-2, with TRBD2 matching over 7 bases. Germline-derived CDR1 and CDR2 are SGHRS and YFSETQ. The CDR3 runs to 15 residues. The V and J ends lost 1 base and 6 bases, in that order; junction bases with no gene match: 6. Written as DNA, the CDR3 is TGCGCCAGCAGCTTGTCGGGAGGAGGAGCCGGGGAGCTGTTTTTT. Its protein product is CASSLSGGGAGELFF. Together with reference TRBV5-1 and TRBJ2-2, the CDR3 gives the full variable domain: KAGVTQTPRYLIKTRGQQVTLSCSPISGHRSVSWYQQTPGQGLQFLFEYFSETQRNKGNFPGRFSGRQFSNSRSEMNVSTLELGDSALYLCASSLSGGGAGELFFGEGSRLTVL.

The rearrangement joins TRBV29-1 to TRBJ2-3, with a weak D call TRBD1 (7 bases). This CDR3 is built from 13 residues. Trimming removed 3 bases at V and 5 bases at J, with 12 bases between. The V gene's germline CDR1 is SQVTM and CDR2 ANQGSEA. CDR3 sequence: CSVEARGVDTQYF. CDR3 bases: TGCAGCGTTGAGGCCAGGGGGGTAGATACGCAGTATTTT.